Reported below is one T cell receptor beta chain. Germline loops: CDR1 SGHRS, CDR2 YFSETQ. This CDR3 is 14 amino acids long. V lost 2 bases and J lost 2, with 10 bases in between. The sample belongs to a study of radiotherapy plus CTLA-4 blockade in lung cancer. Profiling relied on immunoSEQ multiplex PCR, and the TCRdb table lists in-frame clones only, not all of them. In the table there are 80,000 to 100,000 clones, 88% of which are singletons. The gene calls are TRBV5-1 and TRBJ1-2; D remains unclear. This receptor was obtained from a human donor with non-small cell lung cancer that progressed on radiotherapy plus ipilimumab. The starting material was peripheral blood, obtained from a patient treated with radiotherapy plus ipilimumab. This CDR3 reads CASSLKGANYGYTF. CDR3 in DNA: TGCGCCAGCAGCTTAAAGGGAGCGAACTATGGCTACACCTTC. Complete variable domain (other parts from reference TRBV5-1 and TRBJ1-2): KAGVTQTPRYLIKTRGQQVTLSCSPISGHRSVSWYQQTPGQGLQFLFEYFSETQRNKGNFPGRFSGRQFSNSRSEMNVSTLELGDSALYLCASSLKGANYGYTFGSGTRLTVV.